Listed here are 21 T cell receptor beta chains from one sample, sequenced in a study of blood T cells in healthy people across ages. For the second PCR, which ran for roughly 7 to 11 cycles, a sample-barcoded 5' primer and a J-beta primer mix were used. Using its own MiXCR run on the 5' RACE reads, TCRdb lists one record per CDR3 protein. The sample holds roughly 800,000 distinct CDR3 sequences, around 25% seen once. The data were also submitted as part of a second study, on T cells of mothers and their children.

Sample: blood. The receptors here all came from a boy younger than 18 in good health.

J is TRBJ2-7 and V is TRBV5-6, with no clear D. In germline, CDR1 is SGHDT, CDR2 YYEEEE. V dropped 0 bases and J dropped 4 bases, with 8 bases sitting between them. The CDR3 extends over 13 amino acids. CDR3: CASSLAPIYEQYF. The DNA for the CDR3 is TGTGCCAGCAGCTTGGCACCGATTTACGAGCAGTACTTC.

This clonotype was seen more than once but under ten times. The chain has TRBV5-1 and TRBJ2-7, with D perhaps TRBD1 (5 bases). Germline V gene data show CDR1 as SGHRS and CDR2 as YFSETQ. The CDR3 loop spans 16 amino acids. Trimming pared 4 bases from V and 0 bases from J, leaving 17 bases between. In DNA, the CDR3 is TGCGCCAGCAGCATCATCAGACAGTCGGACTCCTACGAGCAGTACTTC. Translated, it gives CASSIIRQSDSYEQYF.

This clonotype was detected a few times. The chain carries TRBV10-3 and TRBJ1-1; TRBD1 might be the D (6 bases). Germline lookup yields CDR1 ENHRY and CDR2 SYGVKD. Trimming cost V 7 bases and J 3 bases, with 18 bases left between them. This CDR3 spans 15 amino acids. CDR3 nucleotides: TGTGCCATCACCGAACGGGGGCCCGGGGACACTGAAGCTTTCTTT. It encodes CAITERGPGDTEAFF.

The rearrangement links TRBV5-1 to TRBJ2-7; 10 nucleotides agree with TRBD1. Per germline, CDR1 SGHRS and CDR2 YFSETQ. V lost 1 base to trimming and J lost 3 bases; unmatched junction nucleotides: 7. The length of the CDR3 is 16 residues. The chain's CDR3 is CASSLLSGTGVYEQYF. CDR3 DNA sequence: TGCGCCAGCAGCTTGTTATCCGGGACAGGGGTCTACGAGCAGTACTTC.

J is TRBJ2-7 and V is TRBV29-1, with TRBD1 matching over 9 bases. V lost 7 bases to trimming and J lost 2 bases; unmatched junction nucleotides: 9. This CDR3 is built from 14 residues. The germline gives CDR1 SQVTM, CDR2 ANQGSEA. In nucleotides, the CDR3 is TGCAGCGCCACCCGGGACAGGGTCACCTACGAGCAGTACTTC. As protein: CSATRDRVTYEQYF.

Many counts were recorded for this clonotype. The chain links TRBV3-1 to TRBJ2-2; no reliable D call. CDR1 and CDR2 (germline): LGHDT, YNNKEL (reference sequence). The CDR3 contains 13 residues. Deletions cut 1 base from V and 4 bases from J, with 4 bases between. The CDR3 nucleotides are TGTGCCAGCAGCCAAGGTACCACCGGGGAGCTGTTTTTT. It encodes CASSQGTTGELFF.

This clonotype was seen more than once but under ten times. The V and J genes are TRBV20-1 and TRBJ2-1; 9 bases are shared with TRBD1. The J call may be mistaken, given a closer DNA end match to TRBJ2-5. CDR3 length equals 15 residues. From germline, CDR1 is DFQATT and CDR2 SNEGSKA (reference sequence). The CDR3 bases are TGCAGTGCTAGAGGGGGGGACAGGGCCGGCGAGACCCAGTACTTC. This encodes CSARGGDRAGETQYF.

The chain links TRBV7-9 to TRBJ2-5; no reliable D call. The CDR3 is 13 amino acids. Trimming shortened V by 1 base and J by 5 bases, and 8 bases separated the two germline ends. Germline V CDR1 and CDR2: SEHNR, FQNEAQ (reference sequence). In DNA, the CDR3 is TGTGCCAGCAGCTTAGTTGCAACGGAGACCCAGTACTTC. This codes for CASSLVATETQYF.

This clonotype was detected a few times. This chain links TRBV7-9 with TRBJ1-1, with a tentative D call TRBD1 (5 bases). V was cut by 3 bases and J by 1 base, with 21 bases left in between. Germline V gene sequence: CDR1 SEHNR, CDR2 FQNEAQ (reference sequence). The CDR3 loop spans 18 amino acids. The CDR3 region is CASSFNQGLTVGNTEAFF. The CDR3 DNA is TGTGCCAGCAGCTTCAACCAAGGACTGACAGTAGGGAACACTGAAGCTTTCTTT.

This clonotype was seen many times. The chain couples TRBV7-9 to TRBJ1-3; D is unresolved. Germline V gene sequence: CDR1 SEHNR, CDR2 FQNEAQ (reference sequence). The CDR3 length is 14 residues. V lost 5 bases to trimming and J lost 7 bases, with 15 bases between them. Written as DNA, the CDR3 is TGTGCCAGCAGCCACTCGGAGCCTCGCAACACCATATATTTT. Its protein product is CASSHSEPRNTIYF. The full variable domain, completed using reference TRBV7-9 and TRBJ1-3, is DTGVSQNPRHKITKRGQNVTFRCDPISEHNRLYWYRQTLGQGPEFLTYFQNEAQLEKSRLLSDRFSAERPKGSFSTLEIQRTEQGDSAMYLCASSHSEPRNTIYFGEGSWLTVV.

CDR3 sequence: CSARVEDVYNEQFF. CDR3 nucleotides: TGCAGTGCTAGAGTTGAAGACGTATACAATGAGCAGTTCTTC. This rearrangement joins TRBV20-1 to TRBJ2-1; D is uncertain. Germline CDR1 reads DFQATT; CDR2 reads SNEGSKA (reference sequence). V lost 1 base and J 4 bases, leaving 11 bases between the germline ends. The length of the CDR3 is 14 residues.

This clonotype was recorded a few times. The CDR3 loop is CASSLGLRNTQYF. CDR3 nucleotides: TGTGCCAGCAGTTTGGGTCTCCGTAATACGCAGTATTTT. This sequence joins TRBV28 and TRBJ2-3; D is undetermined. The CDR3 loop spans 13 amino acids. Trimming took 3 bases from V and 7 from J, leaving 11 bases between them. The germline CDR1 and CDR2 sequences are MDHEN and SYDVKM.

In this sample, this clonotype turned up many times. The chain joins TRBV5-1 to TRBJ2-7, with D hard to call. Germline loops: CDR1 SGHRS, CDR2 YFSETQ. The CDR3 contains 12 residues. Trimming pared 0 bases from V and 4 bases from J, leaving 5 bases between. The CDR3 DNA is TGCGCCAGCAGCTTGGACGCGTACGAGCAGTACTTC. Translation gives CASSLDAYEQYF. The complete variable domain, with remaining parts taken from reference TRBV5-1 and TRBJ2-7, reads KAGVTQTPRYLIKTRGQQVTLSCSPISGHRSVSWYQQTPGQGLQFLFEYFSETQRNKGNFPGRFSGRQFSNSRSEMNVSTLELGDSALYLCASSLDAYEQYFGPGTRLTVT.

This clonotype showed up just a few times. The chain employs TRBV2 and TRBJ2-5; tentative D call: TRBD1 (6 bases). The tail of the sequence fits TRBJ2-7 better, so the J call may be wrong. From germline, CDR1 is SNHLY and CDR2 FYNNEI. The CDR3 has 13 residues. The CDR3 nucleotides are TGTGCCACCAATTTCCAGGGGACCTACGAGCAGTACTTC. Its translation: CATNFQGTYEQYF.

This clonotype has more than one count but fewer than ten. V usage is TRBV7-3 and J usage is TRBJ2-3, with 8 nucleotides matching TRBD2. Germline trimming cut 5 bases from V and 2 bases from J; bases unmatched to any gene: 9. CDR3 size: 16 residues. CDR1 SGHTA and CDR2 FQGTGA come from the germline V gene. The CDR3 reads CASSHQRGGLTDTQYF. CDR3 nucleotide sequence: TGTGCCAGCAGCCATCAACGGGGGGGCCTCACAGATACGCAGTATTTT.

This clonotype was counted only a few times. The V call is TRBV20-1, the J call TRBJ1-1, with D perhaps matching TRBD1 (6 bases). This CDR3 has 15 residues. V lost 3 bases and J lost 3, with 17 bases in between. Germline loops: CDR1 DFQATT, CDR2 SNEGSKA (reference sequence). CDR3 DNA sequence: TGCAGTGCTAGGAGGGCAGTATCAGGGGACACTGAAGCTTTCTTT. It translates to CSARRAVSGDTEAFF.

This CDR3 is CASSSRSGQYNEQFF. The DNA for the CDR3 is TGTGCCAGCAGCAGTAGGAGCGGGCAGTACAATGAGCAGTTCTTC. J is TRBJ2-7 and V is TRBV21-1; the table's D call, TRBD2, was not checked against the DNA. The J call may be faulty, since TRBJ2-1 better matches the DNA end. TRBV21-1 is designated a pseudogene. The CDR3 has 15 amino acids.

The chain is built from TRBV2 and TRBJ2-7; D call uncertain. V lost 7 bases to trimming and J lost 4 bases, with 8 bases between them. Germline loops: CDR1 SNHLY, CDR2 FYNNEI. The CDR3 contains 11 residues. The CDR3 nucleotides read TGTGCCAGCACTCGTGTGTACGAGCAGTACTTC. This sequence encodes CASTRVYEQYF.

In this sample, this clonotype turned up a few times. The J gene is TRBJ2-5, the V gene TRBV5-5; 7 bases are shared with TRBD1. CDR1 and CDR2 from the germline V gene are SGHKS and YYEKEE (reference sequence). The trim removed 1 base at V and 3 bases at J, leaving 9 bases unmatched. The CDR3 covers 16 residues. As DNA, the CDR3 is TGTGCCAGCAGCTTGAACCCACGAGGGGGCGAAGAGACCCAGTACTTC. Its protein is CASSLNPRGGEETQYF.

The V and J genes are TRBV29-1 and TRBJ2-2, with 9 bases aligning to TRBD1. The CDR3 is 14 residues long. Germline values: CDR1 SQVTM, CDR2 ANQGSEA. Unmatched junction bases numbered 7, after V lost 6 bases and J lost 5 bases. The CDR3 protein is CSVPQGASTGELFF. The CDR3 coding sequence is TGCAGCGTCCCACAGGGGGCATCAACCGGGGAGCTGTTTTTT.

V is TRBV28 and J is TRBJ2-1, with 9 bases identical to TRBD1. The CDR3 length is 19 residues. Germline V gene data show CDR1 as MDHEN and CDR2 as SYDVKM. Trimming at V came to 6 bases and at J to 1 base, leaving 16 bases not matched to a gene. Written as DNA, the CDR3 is TGTGCCAGCAGCTACCTGGGACAGGGATACCCGACATCCTACAATGAGCAGTTCTTC. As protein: CASSYLGQGYPTSYNEQFF.